This TCR beta chain comes out of a study of cytomegalovirus exposure and HLA in healthy donors. The PCR ran on 60 Vbeta and 13 Jbeta primers. Method: immunoSEQ multiplex PCR; TCRdb's copy keeps in-frame clones and lacks some. Among fewer than 150,000 clones listed, 80% were seen once. For this clone: The antigen remains undetermined.

Germline V gene data show CDR1 as MDHEN and CDR2 as SYDVKM. The V gene lost 6 bases and the J gene lost 1 base, with 9 bases spanning the gap. CDR3 length: 14 amino acids. Study results and limitations: Data from an earlier analysis indicated that most TCR beta V segments were productive either about 87% or about 30% of the time. Available immune exposure information was restricted to CMV serostatus only.

The receptor was derived from a man younger than 40 in good health and CMV-seronegative. The V and J genes are TRBV28 and TRBJ1-4, with D unclear. The specimen sequenced was PBMCs. The CDR3 loop reads CASRSLITNEKLFF. CDR3 nucleotide sequence: TGTGCCAGCAGATCTCTAATAACTAATGAAAAACTGTTTTTT.